These T cell receptor beta chains were read from a single sample in a study of PD-1 blockade in classical Hodgkin lymphoma. The repertoire was sequenced with immunoSEQ multiplex PCR; TCRdb's copy has only in-frame clones and lacks some. The sample contains some 100,000 clones, around 89% of which appear only once. This sample comprised peripheral blood mononuclear cells (PBMCs), obtained before the second cycle of nivolumab. These receptors were taken from a human donor with classical Hodgkin lymphoma. CDR3s include the opening cysteine and the closing phenylalanine or tryptophan. A D gene is named only where the DNA matches it firmly. Part of the rows lack a size; the others show once, few, many or a class for expanded clones.

>NA|TRBV6-1|TRBJ1-6|few
TGTGCCAGCAGTGCTACATACAGGGTCCGGAATTCACCCCTCCACTTT
CASSATYRVRNSPLHF
>NA|TRBV6-5|TRBJ2-2|NA
TGTGCCAGCAGTTACTCGAAGGGGAGCGGGGAGCTGTTTTTT
CASSYSKGSGELFF
>NA|TRBV5-1|TRBJ1-5|NA
TGCGCCAGCAGCCTGGACCTAACAGGGCAAAATCAGCCCCAGCATTTT
CASSLDLTGQNQPQHF
>TRBD1|TRBV11-3|TRBJ1-1|NA
TGTGCCAGCAGCCTCGACAGGGAAGGGGAAGCTTTCTTT
CASSLDREGEAFF
>NA|TRBV19|TRBJ2-7|NA
TGTGCCAGTAGCCTAGACAGTTCCTACGAGCAGTACTTC
CASSLDSSYEQYF
>NA|TRBV21-1|TRBJ1-5|NA
TGTGCCAGCAGCAAAGCGCAGTCTAGGAGGTGGGAGGGAAGCAATCAGCCCCAGCATTTT
CASSKAQSRRWEGSNQPQHF
>NA|TRBV2|TRBJ2-2|few
TGTGCCAGCAGTGTACAGGGAACCGGGGAGCTGTTTTTT
CASSVQGTGELFF
>NA|TRBV27|TRBJ1-5|few
TGTGCCAGCAGGCCCAGGGGTGCTAGCAATCAGCCCCAGCATTTT
CASRPRGASNQPQHF
>NA|TRBV14|TRBJ1-3|NA
TGTGCCAGCAGCCCTGGAAACACCATATATTTT
CASSPGNTIYF
>NA|TRBV4-2|TRBJ2-2|NA
TGTGCCAGCAGCGACCATCAGGGATTGAACACCGGGGAGCTGTTTTTT
CASSDHQGLNTGELFF
>NA|TRBV19|TRBJ2-7|NA
TGTGCCAGTATTTCGGGGCCAGGGGACTCCTACGAGCAGTACTTC
CASISGPGDSYEQYF
>TRBD2|TRBV6-1|TRBJ2-1|NA
TGTGCCAGCAGTGACCTGGGGCGGGGGGTGTACAATGAGCAGTTCTTC
CASSDLGRGVYNEQFF
>NA|TRBV13|TRBJ2-7|NA
TGTGCCAGCAGCTTAAGGGGGGGAGGTTCCTACGAGCAGTACTTC
CASSLRGGGSYEQYF
>TRBD1|TRBV30|TRBJ1-2|NA
TGTGCCTGGAGCTTCTCGGTTGGGGACAGGGGCGGCTACACCTTC
CAWSFSVGDRGGYTF
>NA|TRBV11-2|TRBJ2-3|NA
TGTGCCAGCAGCTTAAACATAGCCGCGGCGCAGTATTTT
CASSLNIAAAQYF
>NA|TRBV7-6|TRBJ2-7|NA
TGTGCCAGCAGCCCTCCCCCGTGGGAAATGAGCTCCTACGAGCAGTACTTC
CASSPPPWEMSSYEQYF
>TRBD1|TRBV7-9|TRBJ2-1|once
TGTGCCAGCAGAATACAGGGGGGCGCCTACAATGAGCAGTTCTTC
CASRIQGGAYNEQFF
>NA|TRBV28|TRBJ2-7|NA
TGTGCCAGCAGTTTCCCAGGGTTCTACGAGCAGTACTTC
CASSFPGFYEQYF
>NA|TRBV30|TRBJ2-1|NA
TGTGCCTGGAGTGCGGATGGGAGTGAGCAGTTCTTC
CAWSADGSEQFF
>TRBD1|TRBV28|TRBJ1-1|NA
TGTGCCAGCAGTACAGGGGGGAACACTGAAGCTTTCTTT
CASSTGGNTEAFF
>NA|TRBV7-8|TRBJ2-7|NA
TGTGCCAGCAGCTTAGCGCCGGCCTACGAGCAGTACTTC
CASSLAPAYEQYF
>TRBD2|TRBV7-2|TRBJ2-3|NA
TGTGCCAGCAGCCTAGCGGGGGCCGGGGATACGCAGTATTTT
CASSLAGAGDTQYF
>TRBD2|TRBV27|TRBJ2-3|NA
TGTGCCAGCAGGAGGGCGGGGGGGCCCGGAGATACGCAGTATTTT
CASRRAGGPGDTQYF
>TRBD2|TRBV4-1|TRBJ2-1|NA
TGCGCCAGCAGCCAAGCCTCAGCGGGGTGGGCCTACAATGAGCAGTTCTTC
CASSQASAGWAYNEQFF
>TRBD2|TRBV28|TRBJ2-7|NA
TGTGCCAGCAGTTGGGGGGGAGATACCTACGAGCAGTACTTC
CASSWGGDTYEQYF
>NA|TRBV6-6|TRBJ1-5|NA
TGTGCCAGCAGTTACCTTCAGGGTATCAATCAGCCCCAGCATTTT
CASSYLQGINQPQHF
>NA|TRBV27|TRBJ1-2|NA
TGTGCCAGCAGTTTTTCCCGGGGTTATGGCTACACCTTC
CASSFSRGYGYTF
>NA|TRBV19|TRBJ1-2|once
TGTGCCAGTAGTCTTAGATCGACAGCTAACTATGGCTACACCTTC
CASSLRSTANYGYTF
>NA|TRBV6-5|TRBJ1-1|NA
TGTGCCAGCAGAAATTCAAGGGTGAACACTGAAGCTTTCTTT
CASRNSRVNTEAFF
>NA|TRBV5-1|TRBJ1-3|NA
TGCGCCAGCAGCTTTAACATTCTCTCTGGAAACACCATATATTTT
CASSFNILSGNTIYF
>NA|TRBV19|TRBJ1-5|once
TGTGCCAGTAGGGGGAGCAATCAGCCCCAGCATTTT
CASRGSNQPQHF
>NA|TRBV30|TRBJ1-1|NA
TGTGCCTGGAGTTGGGGGAACACTGAAGCTTTCTTT
CAWSWGNTEAFF
>NA|TRBV9|TRBJ2-3|NA
TGTGCCAGCAGCGTAGGAAGCAGCGTCACAGATACGCAGTATTTT
CASSVGSSVTDTQYF
>TRBD1|TRBV7-2|TRBJ2-5|NA
TGTGCCAGCAGCTTAGCGTCGACAGGGGGTACATGGGAGACCCAGTACTTC
CASSLASTGGTWETQYF
>TRBD1|TRBV27|TRBJ2-3|NA
TGTGCCAGCAGTTTATCGTCCCGACAGGGTAGTACAGATACGCAGTATTTT
CASSLSSRQGSTDTQYF
>NA|TRBV7-9|TRBJ2-5|NA
TGTGCCAGCAGCTTAGGTCAGGGATCACGAGAGACCCAGTACTTC
CASSLGQGSRETQYF
>NA|TRBV29-1|TRBJ1-2|NA
TGCAGCGTTGAGGGGGGGATCGAAAGGAATGGCTACACCTTC
CSVEGGIERNGYTF
>NA|TRBV27|TRBJ1-1|once
TGTGCCAGCAGTCCGCTCCGGGACCCTCTCGGGGTCGCTGAAGCTTTCTTT
CASSPLRDPLGVAEAFF
>TRBD1|TRBV19|TRBJ1-2|few
TGTGCCAGTTTTCATGGTGGGCAGGGGGCAAGCGGCTACACCTTC
CASFHGGQGASGYTF
>TRBD1|TRBV7-8|TRBJ2-1|NA
TGTGCCAGCAGCTCGGGGACAGGGATCAATGAGCAGTTCTTC
CASSSGTGINEQFF
>NA|TRBV9|TRBJ2-3|NA
TGTGCCAGCAGCGTAAATACGCAGTATTTT
CASSVNTQYF
>NA|TRBV5-1|TRBJ1-2|NA
TGCGCCAGCAGCTTGGCGCAGGTTTCGGGCTATGGCTACACCTTC
CASSLAQVSGYGYTF
>TRBD2|TRBV9|TRBJ2-7|once
TGTGCCAGCAGCCTCTCTTCGGGGGAGGGCGTATCCGAGCAGTACTTC
CASSLSSGEGVSEQYF
>TRBD2|TRBV9|TRBJ2-2|NA
TGTGCCAGCAGCCTAGCGGGGGGGACCGGGGAGCTGTTTTTT
CASSLAGGTGELFF
>NA|TRBV30|TRBJ2-6|NA
TGTGCCTGGAGATTGGGTTTGATTCCAAAAGCCTCTGGGGCCAACGTCCTGACTTTC
CAWRLGLIPKASGANVLTF
>NA|TRBV6-1|TRBJ1-3|NA
TGTGCCAGCAGTGAAGTCTCTGGAAACACCATATATTTT
CASSEVSGNTIYF
>NA|TRBV19|TRBJ1-2|NA
TGTGCCAGTAGAAACGGGAGCTATGGCTACACCTTC
CASRNGSYGYTF
>NA|TRBV30|TRBJ2-5|NA
TGTGCCTGGAGTGTACGGTCTCGGGAGACCCAGTACTTC
CAWSVRSRETQYF
>NA|TRBV9|TRBJ1-1|NA
TGTGCCAGCAGCAGCGCCGACCTAGGGAGGGGCTCTGAAGCTTTCTTT
CASSSADLGRGSEAFF
>NA|TRBV7-9|TRBJ2-7|few
TGTGCCAGCAGCCGGGGGAGCTCCTACGAGCAGTACTTC
CASSRGSSYEQYF
>TRBD1|TRBV5-6|TRBJ2-7|NA
TGTGCCAGCAGCGAAATGGGACAGGGGTCCTACGAGCAGTACTTC
CASSEMGQGSYEQYF
>TRBD2|TRBV10-2|TRBJ2-1|NA
TGCGCCAGCAGTGAAATACTAGCGGGGGGGCTGTCCAATGAGCAGTTCTTC
CASSEILAGGLSNEQFF
>TRBD2|TRBV18|TRBJ2-3|NA
TGTGCCAGCTCACTGGGACTAGCGGGGAGAGATACGCAGTATTTT
CASSLGLAGRDTQYF
>TRBD1|TRBV2|TRBJ1-4|NA
TGTGCCAGCAGCCAGGGGGCCACTAATGAAAAACTGTTTTTT
CASSQGATNEKLFF
>NA|TRBV4-1|TRBJ2-3|NA
TGCGCCAGCAGCCAACTCTTTAGCGCCGAAGGAAATACGCAGTATTTT
CASSQLFSAEGNTQYF
>TRBD1|TRBV18|TRBJ1-4|NA
TGTGCCAGCTCACCCGACAGGGGAGATGAAAAACTGTTTTTT
CASSPDRGDEKLFF
>NA|TRBV2|TRBJ1-2|NA
TGTGCCACCATGGCCCCGGAGGACTATGGCTACACCTTC
CATMAPEDYGYTF